A single sample is the source of the 30 T cell receptor beta chains below, sequenced in a study of Ad26.COV2.S vaccination and SARS-CoV-2 variants. This table comes from immunoSEQ multiplex PCR, and its TCRdb copy is limited to in-frame clones, with some not included. The sample has 300,000 to 400,000 clones, about 90% seen once. The starting material was peripheral blood, obtained after recovery from COVID-19. The receptor set was obtained from a human donor who had recovered from COVID-19.

The CDR3: CASSSLRPDTQYF. The CDR3 nucleotides read TGTGCCAGCAGTTCCCTACGGCCAGATACGCAGTATTTT. The J gene is TRBJ2-3, the V gene TRBV12-3 or TRBV12-4, with unresolved D. V was clipped by 4 bases and J by 4 bases, with 9 bases between them. The CDR3 is 13 amino acids.

A few counts support this clone. The CDR3, as DNA: TGTGCCAGCAGCGTACAGGGGGCAGGGACTGAAGCTTTCTTT. Translation: CASSVQGAGTEAFF. The chain links TRBV7-9 to TRBJ1-1; the match to TRBD1 covers 9 bases. The length of the CDR3 is 14 residues. In germline, CDR1 is SEHNR, CDR2 FQNEAQ (reference sequence). With V trimmed by 5 bases and J by 5 bases, 6 bases remained unmatched.

The chain is built from TRBV5-1 and TRBJ2-3, with 7 nucleotides matching TRBD1. Germline CDR1 and CDR2: SGHRS and YFSETQ. The CDR3 runs to 16 residues. Trimming at V came to 4 bases and at J to 2 bases, leaving 10 bases not matched to a gene. Here the CDR3 reads CASSKDRNPFTDTQYF. In DNA form, the CDR3 reads TGCGCCAGCAGCAAGGACAGGAACCCTTTCACAGATACGCAGTATTTT.

The CDR3 loop reads CASSFRGGSPNTGELFF. Written as DNA, the CDR3 is TGTGCCAGCAGCTTCAGAGGAGGATCCCCGAACACCGGGGAGCTGTTTTTT. The genes are TRBV5-5 and TRBJ2-2, with TRBD2 as a possible D gene (5 bases). Germline V gives CDR1 SGHKS, CDR2 YYEKEE (reference sequence). The CDR3 is made up of 17 amino acids. V lost 2 bases and J 0 bases, leaving 14 bases between the germline ends.

V and J are TRBV5-4 and TRBJ1-2; D is unclear. Trimming stripped 4 bases from V and 10 bases from J, with 14 bases between. This CDR3 is built from 12 residues. Germline-derived CDR1 and CDR2 are SGHNT and YYREEE (reference sequence). The CDR3 reads CASSQNKVHYTF. The CDR3 DNA reads as TGTGCCAGCAGCCAAAACAAGGTTCACTACACCTTC.

The chain is built from TRBV7-2 and TRBJ2-5, with a tentative D call TRBD1 (5 bases). V lost 1 base to trimming and J lost 4 bases, with 13 bases between them. The germline CDR1 and CDR2 sequences are SGHTA and FQGNSA. There are 15 residues in the CDR3. The CDR3 DNA reads TGTGCCAGCAGCTTAGTCTGGGGCAGGGTAGAGACCCAGTACTTC. Its translation: CASSLVWGRVETQYF.

This sequence joins TRBV6-5 and TRBJ2-1; TRBD1 might be the D (6 bases). The CDR3 runs 13 residues. Per the germline V gene, CDR1 is MNHEY and CDR2 is SVGAGI. Trimming stripped 7 bases from V and 7 bases from J, with 14 bases between. The CDR3 loop is CASISGTRNEQFF. CDR3 sequence (DNA): TGTGCCAGCATTTCCGGGACACGAAATGAGCAGTTCTTC.

This sequence joins TRBV6-1 and TRBJ2-3; D tentatively fits TRBD1 or TRBD2 (6 bases each). V dropped 2 bases and J dropped 1 base, with 10 bases sitting between them. There are 15 residues in the CDR3. The germline V gene has CDR1 MNHNS and CDR2 SASEGT. The CDR3 loop is CASSEWGARTDTQYF. CDR3 in DNA: TGTGCCAGCAGTGAATGGGGGGCGCGCACAGATACGCAGTATTTT.

V gene TRBV6-5 combines with J gene TRBJ2-5; TRBD2 is a possible D gene (5 bases). Germline-derived CDR1 and CDR2 are MNHEY and SVGAGI. The CDR3 consists of 15 residues. V lost 0 bases to trimming and J lost 4 bases, with 12 bases between them. This CDR3 is CASSYSMGSGETQYF. CDR3 coding DNA: TGTGCCAGCAGTTACTCGATGGGCAGCGGAGAGACCCAGTACTTC.

The rearrangement uses TRBV4-1 and TRBJ2-7; TRBD1 agrees at 8 bases. The CDR3 runs to 15 residues. In germline, CDR1 is MGHRA, CDR2 YSYEKL. V dropped 1 base and J dropped 4; count of bases not matched to a gene: 6. The CDR3 bases are TGCGCCAGCAGCCAAGGACAGGGGATGGTTTACGAGCAGTACTTC. Protein sequence: CASSQGQGMVYEQYF.

The chain carries TRBV27 and TRBJ2-5; the D is unclear. The germline V gene has CDR1 MNHEY and CDR2 SMNVEV (reference sequence). Trimming removed 6 bases from V and 3 bases from J, with 14 bases in between. This CDR3 region has 14 residues. As DNA, the CDR3 is TGTGCCAGCAGAAGTTCTAGAGTTGAAGAGACCCAGTACTTC. It is translated as CASRSSRVEETQYF.

J is TRBJ1-4 and V is TRBV18, with 7 bases aligning to TRBD1. After removal of 6 bases from V and 0 bases from J, the junction contained 13 bases not matched to a gene. CDR3 length: 18 amino acids. Germline values: CDR1 KGHSH, CDR2 LQKENI. In DNA form, the CDR3 reads TGTGCCAGCTCGCTTTATCGACAGGGACGGGCAACTAATGAAAAACTGTTTTTT. This codes for CASSLYRQGRATNEKLFF.

The chain couples TRBV7-8 to TRBJ1-3; D is possibly TRBD1 (5 bases). The CDR3 length is 16 residues. Germline V gene sequence: CDR1 SGHVS, CDR2 FQNEAQ. V was clipped by 1 base and J by 0 bases, with 10 bases between them. The CDR3 nucleotides read TGTGCCAGCAGCTTAGTCGGCAGGGTCTCTGGAAACACCATATATTTT. Translating it yields CASSLVGRVSGNTIYF. Looking up the rest from reference TRBV7-8 and TRBJ1-3 gives the full variable domain: GAGVSQSPRYKVAKRGQDVALRCDPISGHVSLFWYQQALGQGPEFLTYFQNEAQLDKSGLPSDRFFAERPEGSVSTLKIQRTQQEDSAVYLCASSLVGRVSGNTIYFGEGSWLTVV.

J is TRBJ2-7 and V is TRBV12-3 or TRBV12-4; 8 positions agree with TRBD2. V shed 8 bases and J 2 bases; nucleotides not matched to a gene: 2. The CDR3 totals 12 residues. The CDR3 coding sequence is TGTGCCAGCGGGACTAGTACCTACGAGCAGTACTTC. Its translation is CASGTSTYEQYF.

This sequence joins TRBV7-9 and TRBJ2-3; D possibly corresponds to TRBD2 (5 bases). The CDR3 has 15 amino acids. V lost 3 bases to trimming and J lost 4 bases, with 14 bases between them. Germline assignment: CDR1 SEHNR and CDR2 FQNEAQ (reference sequence). The CDR3 is CASSFEGKRPDTQYF. The CDR3 DNA sequence: TGTGCCAGCAGCTTCGAGGGAAAGCGGCCAGATACGCAGTATTTT.

The chain carries TRBV6-6 and TRBJ1-2; 7 nucleotides line up with TRBD1. The CDR3 loop spans 15 amino acids. Looked up from germline, CDR1 is MNHNY and CDR2 is SVGAGI (reference sequence). V gave up 2 bases and J gave up 4 bases; unmatched junction bases: 7. This chain's CDR3 is CASSYATGDVYGYTF. CDR3 nucleotides: TGTGCCAGCAGTTACGCAACAGGGGACGTCTATGGCTACACCTTC.

The rearrangement links TRBV6-5 to TRBJ1-2, with TRBD1 matching over 7 bases. Looked up from germline, CDR1 is MNHEY and CDR2 is SVGAGI. The length of the CDR3 is 13 residues. V lost 6 bases, J lost 6 bases, and 7 bases stayed unmatched. The DNA for the CDR3 is TGTGCCAGCAGCGACAGGGTATTAGATGGCTACACCTTC. The encoded protein is CASSDRVLDGYTF.

V and J are TRBV28 and TRBJ1-1; D is perhaps TRBD1 (5 bases). From germline, CDR1 is MDHEN and CDR2 SYDVKM. CDR3 size: 16 residues. The V end lost 7 bases, the J end lost 0 bases, and 18 bases lay between the germline ends. CDR3 region: CASTPGQGKMNTEAFF. The CDR3 region has the DNA TGTGCCAGCACCCCCGGACAAGGAAAAATGAACACTGAAGCTTTCTTT.

The V call is TRBV2, the J call TRBJ1-1; possible D gene TRBD1, 5 bases. Deletions cut 4 bases from V and 2 bases from J, with 11 bases between. The germline CDR1 and CDR2 sequences are SNHLY and FYNNEI. This CDR3 contains 14 residues. The CDR3 loop reads CASSGDRGNTEAFF. Here the CDR3 DNA reads TGTGCCAGCAGTGGGGACCGAGGAAACACTGAAGCTTTCTTT.

This clone appeared a single time. The V call is TRBV5-1, the J call TRBJ2-7; no clear D gene. In germline, CDR1 is SGHRS, CDR2 YFSETQ. This CDR3 contains 13 residues. V was clipped by 4 bases and J by 3 bases, with 11 bases between them. CDR3 residues: CASSNVRNYEQYF. In DNA form, the CDR3 reads TGCGCCAGCAGCAATGTTAGGAACTACGAGCAGTACTTC.

Of note for this clone: The same CDR3 also results from other DNA sequences found in this sample. The chain uses TRBV7-9 and TRBJ1-1; 9 positions match TRBD1. The junction had 2 bases not matched to a gene; V was cut back by 4 bases and J by 2 bases. The CDR3 is made up of 14 amino acids. CDR1 and CDR2 from the germline V gene are SEHNR and FQNEAQ (reference sequence). The CDR3 is CASSSGQGNTEAFF. In nucleotides, the CDR3 is TGTGCCAGCAGCTCGGGACAGGGTAACACTGAAGCTTTCTTT. Full variable domain (remainder filled in from reference TRBV7-9 and TRBJ1-1): DTGVSQNPRHKITKRGQNVTFRCDPISEHNRLYWYRQTLGQGPEFLTYFQNEAQLEKSRLLSDRFSAERPKGSFSTLEIQRTEQGDSAMYLCASSSGQGNTEAFFGQGTRLTVV.

The chain has TRBV19 and TRBJ2-2; tentative D call: TRBD1 (6 bases). Trimming took 5 bases from V and 5 from J, leaving 21 bases between them. CDR1 and CDR2 (germline): LNHDA, SQIVND (reference sequence). The CDR3 totals 17 residues. CDR3 DNA: TGTGCCAGTAGTGCCCAGGGGTCTCCCTTTTGGACCGGGGAGCTGTTTTTT. Its translation is CASSAQGSPFWTGELFF.

V is TRBV6-5 and J is TRBJ1-2; no clear D gene. The germline CDR1 and CDR2 sequences are MNHEY and SVGAGI. The CDR3 is 13 amino acids. V gave up 2 bases and J gave up 0 bases, with 4 bases separating them. The CDR3 region has the DNA TGTGCCAGCAGTTACCTGGCTAACTATGGCTACACCTTC. Its protein product is CASSYLANYGYTF.

This clone was counted a single time. The chain links TRBV9 to TRBJ2-1; D gene uncertain. Trimming cost V 0 bases and J 9 bases, with 7 bases left between them. The germline V gene has CDR1 SGDLS and CDR2 YYNGEE. The CDR3 is made up of 12 amino acids. CDR3 sequence: CASSVGGSEQFF. The CDR3 bases are TGTGCCAGCAGCGTAGGAGGCTCTGAGCAGTTCTTC.

V is TRBV6-2 or TRBV6-3 and J is TRBJ1-2; D is ambiguous. V was cut by 3 bases and J by 5 bases, with 10 bases left in between. CDR3 length: 13 amino acids. CDR1 is MNHEY, CDR2 SVGEGT, per germline. The CDR3 nucleotides read TGTGCCAGCAGTTATGGCAGGTTTTATGGCTACACCTTC. It codes for CASSYGRFYGYTF.

The V call is TRBV7-8, the J call TRBJ1-5; D might be TRBD1 (5 bases). V lost 5 bases to trimming and J lost 9 bases, with 26 bases between them. Germline CDR1 is SGHVS and CDR2 is FQNEAQ. This CDR3 comprises 17 residues. The CDR3 sequence: CASSLFSAQQDLLPQHF. Here the CDR3 DNA reads TGTGCCAGCAGCCTCTTTTCGGCTCAACAGGATCTTCTGCCCCAGCATTTT.

This sequence joins TRBV5-1 and TRBJ2-7, with 12 positions matching TRBD1. The CDR3 runs to 17 residues. CDR1 SGHRS and CDR2 YFSETQ come from the germline V gene. J gave up 6 bases and V 2 bases, and 12 bases lay outside the gene matches. CDR3 sequence reads: CASSLERLRDRGREQYF. The CDR3 DNA reads TGCGCCAGCAGCTTAGAACGCTTACGGGACAGGGGGCGCGAGCAGTACTTC. The whole variable domain, filled in from reference TRBV5-1 and TRBJ2-7, reads KAGVTQTPRYLIKTRGQQVTLSCSPISGHRSVSWYQQTPGQGLQFLFEYFSETQRNKGNFPGRFSGRQFSNSRSEMNVSTLELGDSALYLCASSLERLRDRGREQYFGPGTRLTVT.

This clone is a singleton in its sample. This CDR3 reads CASGLIQGLNEKLFF. The DNA of the CDR3 is TGTGCTAGTGGTTTGATACAGGGACTTAATGAAAAACTGTTTTTT. The chain employs TRBV12-5 and TRBJ1-4; D is perhaps TRBD1 (6 bases). Per germline, CDR1 LGHNT and CDR2 FRNRAP. The CDR3 has 15 residues. The V and J ends lost 2 bases and 4 bases respectively, with 11 bases between them.

The chain links TRBV3-1 (or the pseudogene TRBV3-2) to TRBJ1-2, with D possibly TRBD1 on 5 matching bases. CDR1 is LGHDT and CDR2 is YNNKEL in the germline V gene (reference sequence). The V and J ends lost 2 bases and 2 bases respectively, with 6 bases between them. CDR3 length: 13 residues. The DNA for the CDR3 is TGTGCCAGCAGCCAACGGGGGAACTATGGCTACACCTTC. It yields the protein CASSQRGNYGYTF.

This chain links TRBV11-2 with TRBJ1-1; D is possibly TRBD1 (5 bases). V dropped 4 bases and J dropped 7 bases, with 16 bases sitting between them. Germline CDR1 SGHAT, CDR2 FQNNGV. There are 14 residues in the CDR3. The CDR3 DNA reads TGTGCCAGCAGCTCCACAGGCGTGCGGGATGAAGCTTTCTTT. Translation gives CASSSTGVRDEAFF.